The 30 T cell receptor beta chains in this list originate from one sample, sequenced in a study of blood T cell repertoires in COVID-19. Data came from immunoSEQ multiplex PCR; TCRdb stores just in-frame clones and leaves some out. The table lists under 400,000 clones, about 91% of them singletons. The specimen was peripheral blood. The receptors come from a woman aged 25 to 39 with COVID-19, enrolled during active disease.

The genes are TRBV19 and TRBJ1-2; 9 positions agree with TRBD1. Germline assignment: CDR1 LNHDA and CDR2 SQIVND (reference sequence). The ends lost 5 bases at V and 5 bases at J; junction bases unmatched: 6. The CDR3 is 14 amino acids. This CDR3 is CASSPDRGLYGYTF. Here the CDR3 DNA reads TGTGCCAGTAGTCCCGACAGGGGGTTATATGGCTACACCTTC.

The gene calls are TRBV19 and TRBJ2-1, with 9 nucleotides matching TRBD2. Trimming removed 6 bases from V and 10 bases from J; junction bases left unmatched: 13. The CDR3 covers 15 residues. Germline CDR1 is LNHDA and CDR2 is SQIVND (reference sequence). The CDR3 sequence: CASSFSGGPFLEQFF. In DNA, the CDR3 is TGTGCCAGTAGCTTTAGCGGGGGACCTTTCCTCGAGCAGTTCTTC.

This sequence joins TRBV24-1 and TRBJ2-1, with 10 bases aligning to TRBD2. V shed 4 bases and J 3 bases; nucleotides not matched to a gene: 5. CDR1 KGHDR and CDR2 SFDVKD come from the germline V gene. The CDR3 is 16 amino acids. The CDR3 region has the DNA TGTGCCACCAGTGACCGACTAGCGGGTAACTACAATGAGCAGTTCTTC. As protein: CATSDRLAGNYNEQFF.

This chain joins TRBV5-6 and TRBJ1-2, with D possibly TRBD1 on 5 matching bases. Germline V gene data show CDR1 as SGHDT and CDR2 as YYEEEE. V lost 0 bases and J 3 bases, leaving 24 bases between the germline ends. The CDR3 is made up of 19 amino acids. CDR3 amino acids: CASSLASEDFREPYYGYTF. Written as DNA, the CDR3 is TGTGCCAGCAGCTTGGCGAGCGAAGATTTCAGGGAACCGTACTATGGCTACACCTTC.

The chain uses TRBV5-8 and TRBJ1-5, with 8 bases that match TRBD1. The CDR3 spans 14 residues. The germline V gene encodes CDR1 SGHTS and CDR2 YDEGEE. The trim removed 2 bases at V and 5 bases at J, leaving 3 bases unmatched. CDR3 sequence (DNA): TGTGCCAGCAGCTTCGGACAGGGCCATCAGCCCCAGCATTTT. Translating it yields CASSFGQGHQPQHF.

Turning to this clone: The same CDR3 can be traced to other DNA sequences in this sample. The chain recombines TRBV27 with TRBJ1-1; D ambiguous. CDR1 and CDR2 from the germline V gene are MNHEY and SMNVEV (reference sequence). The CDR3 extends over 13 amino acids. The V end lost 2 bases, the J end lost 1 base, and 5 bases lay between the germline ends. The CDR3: CASSLGRNTEAFF. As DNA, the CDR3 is TGTGCCAGCAGTTTAGGGAGGAACACTGAAGCTTTCTTT.

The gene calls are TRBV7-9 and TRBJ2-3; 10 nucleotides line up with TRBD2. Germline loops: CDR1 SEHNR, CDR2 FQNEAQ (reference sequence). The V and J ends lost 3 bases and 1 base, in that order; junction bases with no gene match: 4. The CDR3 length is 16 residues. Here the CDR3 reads CASSFSTSGGTDTQYF. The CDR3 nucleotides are TGTGCCAGCAGCTTTTCCACTAGCGGGGGCACAGATACGCAGTATTTT.

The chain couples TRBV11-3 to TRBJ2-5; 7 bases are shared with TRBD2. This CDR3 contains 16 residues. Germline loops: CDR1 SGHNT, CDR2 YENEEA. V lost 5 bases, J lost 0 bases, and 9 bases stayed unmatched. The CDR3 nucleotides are TGTGCCAGCAGCCTACGGGGAGCGGGGAACCAAGAGACCCAGTACTTC. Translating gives CASSLRGAGNQETQYF.

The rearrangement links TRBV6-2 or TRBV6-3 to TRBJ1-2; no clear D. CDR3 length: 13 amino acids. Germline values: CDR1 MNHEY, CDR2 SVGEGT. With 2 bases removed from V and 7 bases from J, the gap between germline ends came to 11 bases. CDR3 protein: CASSYPRGFGYTF. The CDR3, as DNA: TGTGCCAGCAGTTACCCTCGAGGGTTTGGCTACACCTTC.

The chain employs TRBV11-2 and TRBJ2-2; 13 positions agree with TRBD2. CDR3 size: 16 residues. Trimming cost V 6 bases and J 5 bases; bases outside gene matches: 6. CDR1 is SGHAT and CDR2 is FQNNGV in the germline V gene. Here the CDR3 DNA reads TGTGCCAGCAGGTTACTAGCGGGGGGGCCTACCGGGGAGCTGTTTTTT. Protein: CASRLLAGGPTGELFF. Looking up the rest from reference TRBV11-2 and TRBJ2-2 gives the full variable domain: EAGVAQSPRYKIIEKRQSVAFWCNPISGHATLYWYQQILGQGPKLLIQFQNNGVVDDSQLPKDRFSAERLKGVDSTLKIQPAKLEDSAVYLCASRLLAGGPTGELFFGEGSRLTVL.

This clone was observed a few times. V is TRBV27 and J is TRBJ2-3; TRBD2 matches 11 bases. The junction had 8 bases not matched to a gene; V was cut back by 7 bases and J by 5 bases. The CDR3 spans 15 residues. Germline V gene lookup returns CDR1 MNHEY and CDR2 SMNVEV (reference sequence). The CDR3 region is CASTPLAGGRDTQYF. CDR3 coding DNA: TGTGCCAGCACCCCCTTAGCGGGGGGGCGAGATACGCAGTATTTT.

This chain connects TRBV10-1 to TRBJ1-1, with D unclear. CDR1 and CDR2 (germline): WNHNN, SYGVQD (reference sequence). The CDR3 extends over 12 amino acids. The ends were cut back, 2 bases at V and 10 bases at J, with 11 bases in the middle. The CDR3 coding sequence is TGCGCCAGCAGTGAGGGAGGAACGGCAGCTTTCTTT. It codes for CASSEGGTAAFF.

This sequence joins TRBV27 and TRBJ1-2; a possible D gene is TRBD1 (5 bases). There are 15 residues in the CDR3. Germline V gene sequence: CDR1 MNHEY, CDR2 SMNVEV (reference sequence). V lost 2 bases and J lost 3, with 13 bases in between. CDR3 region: CASSLRGGGYYGYTF. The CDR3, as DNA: TGTGCCAGCAGTTTACGCGGGGGGGGGTACTATGGCTACACCTTC.

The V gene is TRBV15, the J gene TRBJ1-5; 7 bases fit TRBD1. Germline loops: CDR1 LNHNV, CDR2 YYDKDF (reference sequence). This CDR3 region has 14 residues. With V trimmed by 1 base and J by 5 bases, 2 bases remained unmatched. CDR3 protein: CATSRGGGDQPQHF. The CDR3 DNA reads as TGTGCCACCAGCAGAGGAGGGGGCGATCAGCCCCAGCATTTT.

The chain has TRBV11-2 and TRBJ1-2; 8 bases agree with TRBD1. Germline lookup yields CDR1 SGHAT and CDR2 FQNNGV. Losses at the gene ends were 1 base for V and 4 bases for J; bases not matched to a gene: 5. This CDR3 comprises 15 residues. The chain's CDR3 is CASSLGPDRVYGYTF. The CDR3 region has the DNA TGTGCCAGCAGCTTAGGCCCGGACAGGGTCTATGGCTACACCTTC. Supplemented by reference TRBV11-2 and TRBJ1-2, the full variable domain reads EAGVAQSPRYKIIEKRQSVAFWCNPISGHATLYWYQQILGQGPKLLIQFQNNGVVDDSQLPKDRFSAERLKGVDSTLKIQPAKLEDSAVYLCASSLGPDRVYGYTFGSGTRLTVV.

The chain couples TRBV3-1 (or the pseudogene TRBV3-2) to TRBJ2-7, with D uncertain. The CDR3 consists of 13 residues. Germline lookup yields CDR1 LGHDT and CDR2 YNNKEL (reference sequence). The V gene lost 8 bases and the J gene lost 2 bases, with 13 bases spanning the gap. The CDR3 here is CASYCSAPYEQYF. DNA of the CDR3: TGTGCCAGCTACTGCTCAGCGCCCTACGAGCAGTACTTC.

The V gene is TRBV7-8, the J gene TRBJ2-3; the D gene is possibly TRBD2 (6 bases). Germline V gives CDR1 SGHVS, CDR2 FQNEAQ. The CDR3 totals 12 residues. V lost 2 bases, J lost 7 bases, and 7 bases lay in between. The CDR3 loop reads CASSLRGYTQYF. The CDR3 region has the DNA TGTGCCAGCAGCTTACGGGGGTATACGCAGTATTTT. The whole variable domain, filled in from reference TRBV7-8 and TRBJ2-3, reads GAGVSQSPRYKVAKRGQDVALRCDPISGHVSLFWYQQALGQGPEFLTYFQNEAQLDKSGLPSDRFFAERPEGSVSTLKIQRTQQEDSAVYLCASSLRGYTQYFGPGTRLTVL.

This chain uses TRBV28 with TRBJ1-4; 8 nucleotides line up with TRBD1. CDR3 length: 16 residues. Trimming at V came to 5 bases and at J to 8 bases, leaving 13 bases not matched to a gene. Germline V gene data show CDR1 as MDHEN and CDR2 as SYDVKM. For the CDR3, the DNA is TGTGCCAGCAGTACCACATACAGGGGGTATTTAGAAAAACTGTTTTTT. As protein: CASSTTYRGYLEKLFF.

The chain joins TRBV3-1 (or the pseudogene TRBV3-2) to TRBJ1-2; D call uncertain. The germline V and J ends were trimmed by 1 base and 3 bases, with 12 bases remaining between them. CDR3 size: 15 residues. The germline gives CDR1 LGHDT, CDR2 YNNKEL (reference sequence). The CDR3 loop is CASSQGTPSDYGYTF. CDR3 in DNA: TGTGCCAGCAGCCAAGGAACCCCCTCGGACTATGGCTACACCTTC.

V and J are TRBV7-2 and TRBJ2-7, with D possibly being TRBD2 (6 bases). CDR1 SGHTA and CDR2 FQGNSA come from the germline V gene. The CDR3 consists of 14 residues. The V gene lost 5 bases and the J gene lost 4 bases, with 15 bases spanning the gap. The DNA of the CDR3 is TGTGCCAGCAGCCTCAGGGCCCGGGGGTACGAGCAGTACTTC. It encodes CASSLRARGYEQYF.

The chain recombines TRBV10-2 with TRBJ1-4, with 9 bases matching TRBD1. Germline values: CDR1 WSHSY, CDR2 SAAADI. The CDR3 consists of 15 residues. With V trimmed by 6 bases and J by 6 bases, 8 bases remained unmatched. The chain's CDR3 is CASRNSGQGDEKLFF. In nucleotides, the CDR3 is TGCGCCAGCAGGAACTCGGGACAGGGCGATGAAAAACTGTTTTTT.

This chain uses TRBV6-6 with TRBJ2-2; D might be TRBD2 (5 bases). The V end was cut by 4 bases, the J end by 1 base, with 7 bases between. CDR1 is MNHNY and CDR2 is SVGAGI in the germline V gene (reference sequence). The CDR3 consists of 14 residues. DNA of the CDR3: TGTGCCAGCAGTTGGGCGGGGAACACCGGGGAGCTGTTTTTT. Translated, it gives CASSWAGNTGELFF.

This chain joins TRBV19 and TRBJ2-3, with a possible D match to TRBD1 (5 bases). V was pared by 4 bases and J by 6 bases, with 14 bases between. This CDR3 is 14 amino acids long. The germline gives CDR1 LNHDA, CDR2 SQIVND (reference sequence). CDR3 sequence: CASSTAGWDDTQYF. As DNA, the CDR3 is TGTGCCAGTAGTACCGCAGGGTGGGATGATACGCAGTATTTT.

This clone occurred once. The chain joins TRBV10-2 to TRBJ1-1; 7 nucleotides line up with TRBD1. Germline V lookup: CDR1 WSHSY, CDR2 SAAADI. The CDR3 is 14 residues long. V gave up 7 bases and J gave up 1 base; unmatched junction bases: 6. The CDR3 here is CASTEGQANTEAFF. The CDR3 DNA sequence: TGCGCCAGCACCGAAGGACAGGCGAACACTGAAGCTTTCTTT.

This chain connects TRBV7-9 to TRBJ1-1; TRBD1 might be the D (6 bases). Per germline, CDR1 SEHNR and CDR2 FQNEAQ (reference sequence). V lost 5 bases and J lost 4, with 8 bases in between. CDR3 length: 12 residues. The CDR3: CASSTGTTEAFF. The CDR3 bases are TGTGCCAGCAGCACAGGGACCACTGAAGCTTTCTTT.

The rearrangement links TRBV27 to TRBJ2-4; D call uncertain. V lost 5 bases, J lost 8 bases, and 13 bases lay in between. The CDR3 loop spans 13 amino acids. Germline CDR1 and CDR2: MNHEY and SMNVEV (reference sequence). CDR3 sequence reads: CASSGSNEDIQYF. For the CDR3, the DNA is TGTGCCAGCAGTGGGTCGAACGAGGACATTCAGTACTTC.

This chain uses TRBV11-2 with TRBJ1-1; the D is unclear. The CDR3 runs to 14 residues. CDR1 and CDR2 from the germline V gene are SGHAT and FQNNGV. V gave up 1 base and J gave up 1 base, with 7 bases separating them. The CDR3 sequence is CASSLARGNTEAFF. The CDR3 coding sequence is TGTGCCAGCAGCTTAGCCCGAGGGAACACTGAAGCTTTCTTT.

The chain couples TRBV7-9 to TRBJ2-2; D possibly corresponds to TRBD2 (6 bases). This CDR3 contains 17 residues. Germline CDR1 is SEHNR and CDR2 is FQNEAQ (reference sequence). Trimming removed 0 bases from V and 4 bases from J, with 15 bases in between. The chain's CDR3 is CASSLAPAGRRTGELFF. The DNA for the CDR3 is TGTGCCAGCAGCTTAGCGCCGGCAGGGAGGCGCACCGGGGAGCTGTTTTTT.

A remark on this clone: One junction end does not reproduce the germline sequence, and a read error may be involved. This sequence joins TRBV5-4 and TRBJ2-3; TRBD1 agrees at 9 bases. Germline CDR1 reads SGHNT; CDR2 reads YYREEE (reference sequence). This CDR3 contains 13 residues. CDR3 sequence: CASSFESGTGLSF. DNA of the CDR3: TGTGCCAGCAGCTTCGAATCCGGGACAGGGTTGTCTTTT.

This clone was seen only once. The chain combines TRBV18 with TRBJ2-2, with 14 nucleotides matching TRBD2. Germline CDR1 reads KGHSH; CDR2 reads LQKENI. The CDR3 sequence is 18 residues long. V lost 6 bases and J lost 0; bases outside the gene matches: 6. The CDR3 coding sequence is TGTGCCAGCTCTCCGGGACTAGCGGGGGCTGCGAACACCGGGGAGCTGTTTTTT. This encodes CASSPGLAGAANTGELFF.